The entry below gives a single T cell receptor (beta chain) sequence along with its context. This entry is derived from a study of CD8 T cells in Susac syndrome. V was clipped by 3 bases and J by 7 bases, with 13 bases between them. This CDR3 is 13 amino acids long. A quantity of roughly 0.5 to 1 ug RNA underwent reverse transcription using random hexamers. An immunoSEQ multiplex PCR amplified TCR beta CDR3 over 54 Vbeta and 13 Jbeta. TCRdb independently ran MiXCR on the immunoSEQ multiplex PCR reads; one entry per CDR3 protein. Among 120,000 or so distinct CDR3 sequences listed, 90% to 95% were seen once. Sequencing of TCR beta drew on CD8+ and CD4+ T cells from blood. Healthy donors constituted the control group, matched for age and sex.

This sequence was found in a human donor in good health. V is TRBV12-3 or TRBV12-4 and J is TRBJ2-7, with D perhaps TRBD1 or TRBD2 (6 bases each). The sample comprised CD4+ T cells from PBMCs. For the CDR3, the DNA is TGTGCCAGCAGTTTGTCGGGGGCATGGGAGCAGTACTTC. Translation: CASSLSGAWEQYF.